This TCR beta chain emerged from a study of radiotherapy plus CTLA-4 blockade in lung cancer. Study overall: With 31% of patients having disease control, objective responses were seen in 15% to 20%.

Treatment of patients with chemo-refractory metastatic non-small-cell lung cancer consisted of focal radiation plus CTLA-4 blockade with ipilimumab. This CDR3 is 16 amino acids long. Germline-derived CDR1 and CDR2 are SGHTA and FQGTGA. V lost 5 bases and J 1 base, leaving 17 bases between the germline ends. Clones were sequenced by immunoSEQ multiplex PCR, and TCRdb holds only the in-frame ones, with some missing. The sample carries roughly 110,000 clones, 85% recorded once. This chain connects TRBV7-3 to TRBJ1-2; D possibly corresponds to TRBD1 (5 bases). Here the sequenced sample was peripheral blood, taken from a patient treated with radiotherapy plus ipilimumab. This sequence was found in a human donor with non-small cell lung cancer that progressed on radiotherapy plus ipilimumab. Some clones in this sample may be carry-over from other donors' samples. CDR3 protein: CASSPGGAEFNYGYTF. Here the CDR3 DNA reads TGTGCCAGCAGCCCCGGCGGGGCAGAGTTTAACTATGGCTACACCTTC.